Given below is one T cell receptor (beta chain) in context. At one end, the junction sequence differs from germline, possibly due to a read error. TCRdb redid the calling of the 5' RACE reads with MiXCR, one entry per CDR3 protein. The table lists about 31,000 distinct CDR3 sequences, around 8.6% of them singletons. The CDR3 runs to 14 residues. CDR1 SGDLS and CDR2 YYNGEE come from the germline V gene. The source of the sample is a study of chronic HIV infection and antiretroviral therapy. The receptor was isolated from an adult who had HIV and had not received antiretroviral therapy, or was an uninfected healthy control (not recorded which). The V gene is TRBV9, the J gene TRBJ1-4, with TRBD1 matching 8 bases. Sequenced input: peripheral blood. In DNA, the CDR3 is TGTGCCAGCAGCGGGACAGGGATCGCGGAAAGACTGTTTTTT. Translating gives CASSGTGIAERLFF.